A single TCR beta chain is shown here with its context. This clone's antigen is unknown. No per-base quality is available; no much larger clone lies one base away. The time point label for this specimen denotes: newly diagnosed GD, antithyroid drugs for less than 3 months. RNA was extracted from PBMCs in TRIzol for both TCR sequencing and RNA sequencing. Graves' disease was diagnosed according to American Thyroid Association guidelines. The patients came from an endocrinology department in Xi'an, China. Each patient gave about 8.1 milliliters of peripheral blood, collected in an EDTA anticoagulant tube. Ficoll Paque Plus density gradient separation was used to isolate PBMCs, and no additional T cell sorting was done. An Agilent 2100 Bioanalyzer and agarose gel were used to check RNA quality, while a NanoDrop 2000 measured RNA concentration. The data are from a study of regulatory T cells in long-lasting Graves disease (dated by TCRdb to the early 2020s). With respect to the entire study: In the newly diagnosed Graves' disease group, patients had been taking antithyroid drugs for less than 3 months. A total of roughly 35 samples underwent TCR sequencing: around 13 from persistent and around 20 from newly diagnosed Graves' disease patients. The study was registered as a clinical trial and conducted in China. Persistent Graves' disease patients were compared with newly diagnosed Graves' disease patients by peripheral blood TCR sequencing and RNA sequencing. What the study reported, not specific to this receptor: As a limitation, the authors acknowledged that the small sample size may reduce accuracy. The study examined only peripheral blood because the primary lesion, thyroid tissue, could not be accessed. A larger number of public clonotypes was shared among persistent patients (around 2,500) than among newly diagnosed patients (approximately 1,000). Sequencing and analysis were restricted to the TCR beta chain. Compared with newly diagnosed patients, persistent Graves' disease patients had lower TCR Shannon entropy and fewer highly expanded clones, which suggests clonal expansion. Persistent disease showed preferential use of TRBV28, TRBJ1-2 and TRBJ2-5, whereas newly diagnosed disease favored TRBV20-1 and TRBJ2-1.

The CDR3 measures 12 amino acids from cysteine to phenylalanine. The only DNA kept is the CDR3, 36 bases in frame from the first base. V gives up 10 bases and J gives up 3 bases, and the segment between their germline ends measures 12 bases. CDR1 and CDR2 were assigned from the germline V gene as SNHLY and FYNNEI. The method behind the library was multiplex PCR. The sample was run on an Illumina HiSeq 4000. iRepertoire HTBI primers and Arm-PCR amplification of CDR3 regions were used to construct TCR beta libraries. Before sequencing, the PCR products went through gel purification. In the authors' own workflow: Gene usage analysis of CDR3 amino acid clonotypes relied on the roughly 64 TRBV and 13 to 15 TRBJ segments identified across samples. COPE and FqMerger were used to merge the filtered high-quality paired reads into contigs. BLAST was used to align contigs to IMGT TRBV, TRBD and TRBJ reference genes, and CDR3 was defined according to IMGT. Clonotypes above 0.1% frequency were classified as highly expanded clones. Shannon entropy was used to measure repertoire diversity, and the Gini coefficient was used to measure V-J evenness. Public clonotypes were defined as clonotypes shared by more than one individual. The public reads were quality trimmed at Q25 with fastp and then assembled into clones with MiXCR by TCRdb, keeping productive beta chains. When rows share a CDR3 protein, they turn into one entry using the most common DNA and genes. The V and J calls were determined by TCRdb, not by the authors. Recorded for this sample are hundreds of thousands of distinct CDR3 sequences; about 16% of them occurred a single time. The top ten hold approximately 25% of the sample.

This sample also belongs to another study, concerning T cells in Graves' hyperthyroidism and ophthalmopathy. The second investigation adds: Stable Graves' hyperthyroidism was defined as the absence of progression to ophthalmopathy over 18 months of follow-up. Hyperthyroidism patients were newly diagnosed, had a disease duration of under 2 months, and were aged 18 to 65 years. Exclusion was applied to patients with uncontrolled infections, other autoimmune diseases, pregnancy or lactation. Clinical symptoms, serum thyroxine and TRAb, thyroid ultrasound, and orbital computed tomography formed the basis for the diagnoses. The TCR CDR3 was subjected to a first round of RT-PCR using the HTBI primer set and the Qiagen OneStep RT-PCR kit. Most expanded thyroid clonotypes (frequency above 0.001) were also detected in blood, a finding suggesting that blood repertoires may reflect thyroid immune responses. A 13 V-J signature model separated ophthalmopathy from stable hyperthyroidism, with nearly 90% sensitivity and 81.08% specificity in cross-validation and 80%/75% in testing. In validation, progression to ophthalmopathy was predicted by the model with roughly 71% sensitivity and nearly 75% specificity, a median of about 6.8 months before onset. To identify TCR V-J signatures that set the groups apart, the researchers used a discovery cohort of 90 to 100 patients, made up of under 50 with Graves' ophthalmopathy and approximately 57 with stable Graves' hyperthyroidism. Prospective prediction of ophthalmopathy was tested in an independent validation cohort consisting of 18 hyperthyroidism patients and 15 to 17 patients who later progressed to ophthalmopathy. For training and testing, the 100 or so patients in the discovery cohort were randomly divided in a 7:3 ratio. In six Graves' hyperthyroidism patients, the study also compared T-cell repertoires from thyroid tissue with T-cell repertoires from blood. After blood sampling, hyperthyroidism patients were treated with methimazole at a starting dose of 30 mg daily, and ophthalmopathy patients were treated with high-dose intravenous methylprednisolone. Libraries were constructed in a second round of multiplex PCR, after which size selection and purification were carried out. The libraries were sequenced on an Illumina HiSeq2000 using paired-end 100 bp reads. SOAPnuke was used to process the raw data, throwing out any read that contained adapters or uncalled bases, had a mean Phred below 15, or lacked an exact constant-primer or identifier match. COPE v1.2.5 was used to merge the high-quality paired reads, and each unique nucleotide sequence was defined as a clonotype. MiTCR v1.1 was used to align clonotypes to the IMGT TRBV, TRBD and TRBJ reference segments. Only V-J combinations with frequency above 0.0001, covering 99.2% of repertoires, were analysed. The TCS score was defined as F50 (clonal expansion) divided by E x V (chaos), with BLOSUM62-based TCRdist calculated between CDR3 peptides within each V-J. Welch's t-statistics and random forest reduced fewer than 550 V-J features to 13, which were used in a naive Bayes classifier (R e1071). No statistical method was used to set the sample size in advance, and investigators knew the group allocation. The paper reports TCR Vbeta CDR3 sequencing of some 140 peripheral blood samples: approximately 41 ophthalmopathy, fewer than 85 hyperthyroidism and 17 progressor patients.

The sequencing used peripheral blood mononuclear cells (PBMCs), collected at new diagnosis, from a patient treated with antithyroid drugs. The chain links TRBV2 with TRBJ1-2, and perhaps TRBD1 as D gene, on 6 matching bases. This sequence originates from a woman aged 35-60 years with Graves disease. Donor details come from another sample of the same person, matched by shared clones. In nucleotides, the sequence is TGTGCCACCTCGGGACAAGACTATGGCTACACCTTC. Its translation is CATSGQDYGYTF.